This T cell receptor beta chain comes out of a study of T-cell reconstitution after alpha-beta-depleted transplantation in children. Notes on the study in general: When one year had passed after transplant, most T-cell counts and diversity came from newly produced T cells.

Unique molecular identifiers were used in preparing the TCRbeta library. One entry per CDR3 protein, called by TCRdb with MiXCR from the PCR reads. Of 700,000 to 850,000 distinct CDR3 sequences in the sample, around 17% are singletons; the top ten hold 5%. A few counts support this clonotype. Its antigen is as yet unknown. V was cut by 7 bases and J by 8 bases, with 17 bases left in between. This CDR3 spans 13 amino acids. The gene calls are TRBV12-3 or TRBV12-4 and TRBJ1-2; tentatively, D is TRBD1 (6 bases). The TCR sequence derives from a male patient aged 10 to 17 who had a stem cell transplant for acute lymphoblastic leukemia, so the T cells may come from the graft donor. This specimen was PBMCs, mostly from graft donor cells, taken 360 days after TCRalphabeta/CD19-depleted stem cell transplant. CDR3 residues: CASMGGGPGGYTF. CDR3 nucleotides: TGTGCCAGCATGGGTGGGGGGCCAGGCGGCTACACCTTC.